This T cell receptor beta chain was sequenced for a study of T cell repertoires in cytomegalovirus infection. Overall study results and limits: Ex vivo, HLA-C-restricted CMV-specific TCR beta clonotypes prevailed over the rest of the response. Public TCR beta family frequency separated CMV-and-HLA carriers, including in an independent cohort.

TCRdb redid the calling of the reads with MiXCR, one entry per CDR3 protein. The data hold 600,000 to 800,000 distinct CDR3 sequences, with 20% to 30% observed a single time. This clonotype was picked up many times. Its matching antigen is unknown. The CDR3 has 15 residues. Germline V CDR1 and CDR2: SGHTA, FQGNSA. V lost 5 bases to trimming and J lost 5 bases; unmatched junction nucleotides: 10. This receptor was obtained from a human donor in good health (CMV status not recorded). Some clones in this sample may be carry-over from other donors' samples. Sequencing used CD8+ T cells from PBMCs. The chain uses TRBV7-2 and TRBJ1-2, with 8 bases matching TRBD1. The CDR3 protein is CASSPRTGSPYGYTF. The CDR3 region has the DNA TGTGCCAGCAGCCCTCGGACAGGGTCCCCTTATGGCTACACCTTC.